A single sample gave rise to the 31 T cell receptor beta chains below, sequenced in a study of shared clonotypes between healthy human individuals. Profiling relied on immunoSEQ multiplex PCR, and the TCRdb table lists in-frame clones only, not all of them. This table has 550,000 to 850,000 clones, 55% to 80% appearing once. The sample was memory CD4+ T cells sorted from blood. Subset meaning: CD45RA-negative fraction. The receptor source for this set is a woman aged 25 to 39 in good health.

The CDR3 sequence: CASSPRVEGGTEAFF. The CDR3 region has the DNA TGTGCCAGCTCACCACGGGTTGAGGGTGGCACTGAAGCTTTCTTT. The chain combines TRBV18 with TRBJ1-1; unclear D gene. Germline V lookup: CDR1 KGHSH, CDR2 LQKENI. CDR3 size: 15 residues. Trimming pared 1 base from V and 4 bases from J, leaving 13 bases between.

This clone was seen a few times. The CDR3 sequence is CASSLSGGQGREQYF. The CDR3 DNA sequence: TGTGCCAGCAGTTTATCGGGCGGGCAGGGGCGGGAGCAGTACTTC. The chain couples TRBV27 to TRBJ2-7; a possible D gene is TRBD1 (6 bases). The CDR3 is made up of 15 amino acids. Germline-derived CDR1 and CDR2 are MNHEY and SMNVEV (reference sequence). Trimming took 0 bases from V and 7 from J, leaving 16 bases between them.

V and J are TRBV10-3 and TRBJ2-7; TRBD1 or TRBD2 may be the D gene (6 bases each). Germline V gene data show CDR1 as ENHRY and CDR2 as SYGVKD. Between the trimmed V and J ends, which lost 11 bases and 1 base, there was a span of 15 bases. The CDR3 loop spans 13 amino acids. Written as DNA, the CDR3 is TGTGCCTCCTCCCGGGGGCCATCCTACGAGCAGTACTTC. Its protein is CASSRGPSYEQYF.

This clone was observed a few times. The V call is TRBV11-2, the J call TRBJ1-3; D is unresolved. The germline V gene has CDR1 SGHAT and CDR2 FQNNGV. Trimming took off 4 bases at V and 1 base at J, with 14 bases between the two ends. The CDR3 extends over 16 amino acids. CDR3 DNA sequence: TGTGCCAGCAGCTCCGGTAGCTTAGTTTCTGGAAACACCATATATTTT. Translating gives CASSSGSLVSGNTIYF.

This chain connects TRBV11-2 to TRBJ2-1; no reliable D call. Trimming removed 4 bases at V and 7 bases at J, with 8 bases between. CDR3 length: 12 amino acids. Germline values: CDR1 SGHAT, CDR2 FQNNGV. As DNA, the CDR3 is TGTGCCAGCAGCTGGTTTGGTAATGAGCAGTTCTTC. Its protein product is CASSWFGNEQFF. Full variable domain (rest looked up from reference TRBV11-2 and TRBJ2-1): EAGVAQSPRYKIIEKRQSVAFWCNPISGHATLYWYQQILGQGPKLLIQFQNNGVVDDSQLPKDRFSAERLKGVDSTLKIQPAKLEDSAVYLCASSWFGNEQFFGPGTRLTVL.

This clone was found a few times. The V gene is TRBV2, the J gene TRBJ2-1; the D gene is possibly TRBD2 (6 bases). The germline CDR1 and CDR2 sequences are SNHLY and FYNNEI. The V and J ends lost 0 bases and 5 bases respectively, with 20 bases between them. This CDR3 comprises 18 residues. CDR3 region: CASSEARSLVAVDNEQFF. CDR3 coding DNA: TGTGCCAGCAGTGAAGCGCGCAGTTTGGTAGCGGTTGACAATGAGCAGTTCTTC.

V and J are TRBV29-1 and TRBJ1-2; D gene uncertain. Trimming shortened V by 1 base and J by 4 bases, and 13 bases separated the two germline ends. This CDR3 is 14 amino acids long. Germline V gene lookup returns CDR1 SQVTM and CDR2 ANQGSEA. The CDR3 loop is CSVEGQAHSYGYTF. CDR3 DNA: TGCAGCGTTGAAGGTCAGGCACACAGCTATGGCTACACCTTC.

This clone was seen only a few times. V gene TRBV7-3 combines with J gene TRBJ2-3; D perhaps matches TRBD1 (5 bases). Trimming pared 8 bases from V and 3 bases from J, leaving 15 bases between. Germline CDR1 and CDR2: SGHTA and FQGTGA. CDR3 length: 14 amino acids. The CDR3 region has the DNA TGTGCCAGCGCCCGTGGGGCAGGGACAGATACGCAGTATTTT. As protein: CASARGAGTDTQYF.

The V and J genes are TRBV2 and TRBJ1-1, with a possible D match to TRBD1 (5 bases). The V gene's germline CDR1 is SNHLY and CDR2 FYNNEI. Deletions cut 4 bases from V and 0 bases from J, with 15 bases between. The CDR3 covers 16 residues. DNA for the CDR3: TGTGCCAGCAGTGGTGGGGGACCTATTGTGAACACTGAAGCTTTCTTT. Amino acid sequence: CASSGGGPIVNTEAFF.

This clone was observed a few times. CDR3 nucleotide sequence: TGTGCTAGTGGTCGCGGGACTAGCGACGCCAATGAGCAGTTCTTC. Translation: CASGRGTSDANEQFF. The rearrangement uses TRBV12-5 and TRBJ2-1, with 10 bases fitting TRBD2. The germline V gene has CDR1 LGHNT and CDR2 FRNRAP. There are 15 residues in the CDR3. V was pared by 5 bases and J by 6 bases, with 7 bases of the junction left unmatched.

Concerning this clone itself: This clone may be a read error of a much larger clone one base away. This chain connects TRBV6-9 to TRBJ1-5; TRBD1 aligns across 7 bases. CDR3 length: 15 residues. Trimming took 6 bases from V and 0 from J; bases not matched to a gene: 5. The V gene's germline CDR1 is MNHGY and CDR2 SVAAGI. The CDR3 is CASRGTAYSNQPQHF. The CDR3 DNA reads TGTGCCAGCAGGGGGACAGCTTATAGCAATCAGCCCCAGCATTTT.

The chain couples TRBV4-2 to TRBJ2-7; no reliable D call. Germline V gene lookup returns CDR1 LGHNA and CDR2 YNFKEQ. The CDR3 runs to 15 residues. The germline V and J ends were trimmed by 0 bases and 2 bases, with 11 bases remaining between them. The DNA for the CDR3 is TGTGCCAGCAGCCAAGATTACGGATCCACCTACGAGCAGTACTTC. Protein: CASSQDYGSTYEQYF.

V usage is TRBV2 and J usage is TRBJ1-5, with 10 bases aligning to TRBD1. Trimming cost V 6 bases and J 2 bases; bases outside gene matches: 4. CDR1 SNHLY and CDR2 FYNNEI come from the germline V gene. The CDR3 spans 15 residues. The CDR3 loop is CASRDGTGGNQPQHF. In DNA form, the CDR3 reads TGTGCCAGCAGGGACGGGACAGGGGGCAATCAGCCCCAGCATTTT.

The rearrangement joins TRBV15 to TRBJ2-7; D assignment may be TRBD1 or TRBD2 (5 bases each). The germline CDR1 and CDR2 sequences are LNHNV and YYDKDF (reference sequence). This CDR3 region has 14 residues. V lost 0 bases, J lost 5 bases, and 11 bases lay in between. The DNA of the CDR3 is TGTGCCACCAGCAGAGATGGGGTGGGGGACGAGCAGTACTTC. Residues: CATSRDGVGDEQYF.

This chain uses TRBV30 with TRBJ2-2; D possibly uses TRBD1 or TRBD2 (5 bases each). V lost 8 bases, J lost 4 bases, and 14 bases lay in between. Germline V gene sequence: CDR1 GTSNPN, CDR2 SVGIG (reference sequence). The CDR3 loop spans 13 amino acids. CDR3 in DNA: TGTGCCCGCCGGGGACCAATCACCGGGGAGCTGTTTTTT. This codes for CARRGPITGELFF.

A few counts support this clone. J is TRBJ1-5 and V is TRBV19, with D unclear. With 3 bases removed from V and 3 bases from J, the gap between germline ends came to 12 bases. The CDR3 totals 15 residues. Germline assignment: CDR1 LNHDA and CDR2 SQIVND (reference sequence). The CDR3 sequence: CASSMKPTANQPQHF. CDR3 nucleotides: TGTGCCAGTAGTATGAAGCCCACCGCCAATCAGCCCCAGCATTTT.

J is TRBJ2-7 and V is TRBV5-1; D is perhaps TRBD2 (6 bases). The CDR3 is made up of 15 amino acids. V shed 3 bases and J shed 2 bases, with 15 bases lying between them. The germline V gene has CDR1 SGHRS and CDR2 YFSETQ. In DNA form, the CDR3 reads TGCGCCAGCAGCTGGGACGGGAGTCAACCCTACGAGCAGTACTTC. This codes for CASSWDGSQPYEQYF.

The J gene is TRBJ2-2, the V gene TRBV11-2; D call uncertain. V gave up 3 bases and J gave up 4 bases, with 9 bases separating them. Looked up from germline, CDR1 is SGHAT and CDR2 is FQNNGV. The CDR3 totals 14 residues. CDR3 region: CASSFGPTTGELFF. CDR3 sequence (DNA): TGTGCCAGCAGCTTTGGGCCTACCACCGGGGAGCTGTTTTTT.

V usage is TRBV18 and J usage is TRBJ2-5; no reliable D call. Germline V lookup: CDR1 KGHSH, CDR2 LQKENI. The V gene lost 3 bases and the J gene lost 3 bases, with 14 bases spanning the gap. This CDR3 has 15 amino acids. The CDR3 DNA follows: TGTGCCAGCTCACCGCTCGCCGGGCAGAAAGAGACCCAGTACTTC. Protein product: CASSPLAGQKETQYF.

This chain's CDR3 is CASSWGWTSGSVEYNEQFF. The CDR3 DNA sequence: TGTGCCAGCAGCTGGGGGTGGACTAGCGGGAGCGTTGAGTACAATGAGCAGTTCTTC. The V gene is TRBV11-3, the J gene TRBJ2-1, with TRBD2 matching 13 bases. CDR3 length: 19 residues. Germline values: CDR1 SGHNT, CDR2 YENEEA. The trim removed 4 bases at V and 4 bases at J, leaving 13 bases unmatched.

V is TRBV18 and J is TRBJ2-7, with D possibly TRBD2 on 5 matching bases. Germline V CDR1 and CDR2: KGHSH, LQKENI. The V and J ends lost 3 bases and 3 bases respectively, with 12 bases between them. The CDR3 is 14 amino acids. The CDR3 sequence is CASSPIPEGYEQYF. DNA of the CDR3: TGTGCCAGCTCACCGATTCCCGAGGGCTACGAGCAGTACTTC.

This chain links TRBV5-4 with TRBJ2-7; unclear D gene. Between the trimmed V and J ends, which lost 2 bases and 0 bases, there was a span of 12 bases. The CDR3 totals 15 residues. CDR1 and CDR2 (germline): SGHNT, YYREEE (reference sequence). CDR3 region: CASSFGPDASYEQYF. The CDR3 DNA is TGTGCCAGCAGCTTCGGACCGGACGCCTCCTACGAGCAGTACTTC.

This clone was seen once. This chain joins TRBV6-5 and TRBJ1-5; D possibly corresponds to TRBD1 (5 bases). CDR3 size: 15 residues. CDR1 is MNHEY, CDR2 SVGAGI, per germline. Trimming cost V 5 bases and J 0 bases, with 11 bases left between them. CDR3 amino acids: CASSQNQGSNQPQHF. For the CDR3, the DNA is TGTGCCAGCAGTCAAAACCAGGGTAGCAATCAGCCCCAGCATTTT.

The chain is built from TRBV13 and TRBJ2-1, with 7 bases identical to TRBD2. The CDR3 sequence is 17 residues long. The V gene end was trimmed by 1 base and the J gene end by 7 bases; junction bases not matched to a gene: 13. The germline V gene encodes CDR1 PRHDT and CDR2 FYEKMQ (reference sequence). The CDR3 region is CASSLDLREAGKNEQFF. The CDR3 region has the DNA TGTGCCAGCAGCTTAGACCTTAGGGAAGCGGGAAAGAATGAGCAGTTCTTC.

This clone was counted a few times. The chain has TRBV14 and TRBJ1-2; D is unclear. Trimming took off 1 base at V and 9 bases at J, with 9 bases between the two ends. The CDR3 covers 12 residues. Germline V lookup: CDR1 SGHDN, CDR2 FVKESK. CDR3 residues: CASSQVGVSYTF. The CDR3 coding sequence is TGTGCCAGCAGCCAAGTTGGCGTTAGCTACACCTTC. The complete variable domain, with remaining parts taken from reference TRBV14 and TRBJ1-2, reads EAGVTQFPSHSVIEKGQTVTLRCDPISGHDNLYWYRRVMGKEIKFLLHFVKESKQDESGMPNNRFLAERTGGTYSTLKVQPAELEDSGVYFCASSQVGVSYTFGSGTRLTVV.

Many counts were recorded for this clone. The genes are TRBV7-6 and TRBJ2-7, with D possibly called TRBD1 or TRBD2 (5 bases each). This CDR3 is 14 amino acids long. V dropped 5 bases and J dropped 3 bases, with 14 bases sitting between them. Germline CDR1 is SGHVS and CDR2 is FNYEAQ. The DNA of the CDR3 is TGTGCCAGCAGCGAGAGGGGCTCCAACTACGAGCAGTACTTC. It yields the protein CASSERGSNYEQYF.

The genes are TRBV19 and TRBJ1-5; perhaps TRBD1 as D (5 bases). CDR3 length: 14 amino acids. CDR1 is LNHDA, CDR2 SQIVND, per germline (reference sequence). Trimming took off 5 bases at V and 4 bases at J, with 12 bases between the two ends. CDR3 amino acids: CASSVRDGNQPQHF. The CDR3, as DNA: TGTGCCAGTAGTGTCCGGGACGGGAATCAGCCCCAGCATTTT.

The chain links TRBV27 to TRBJ2-7; no clear D. The germline V and J ends were trimmed by 3 bases and 3 bases, with 15 bases remaining between them. From germline, CDR1 is MNHEY and CDR2 SMNVEV (reference sequence). This CDR3 has 15 amino acids. The CDR3 bases are TGTGCCAGCAGTTTCGCCGGCGCCCCATACTACGAGCAGTACTTC. Translating gives CASSFAGAPYYEQYF.

The chain recombines TRBV5-1 with TRBJ2-3, with 7 bases matching TRBD2. The CDR3 covers 15 residues. Looked up from germline, CDR1 is SGHRS and CDR2 is YFSETQ. With 4 bases clipped from V and 1 base from J, the junction kept 6 bases outside the gene matches. CDR3 DNA: TGCGCCAGCAGCGTAGCGGGCAGGGGCACAGATACGCAGTATTTT. Protein sequence: CASSVAGRGTDTQYF.

This clone was detected only once. V is TRBV29-1 and J is TRBJ2-1, with 10 bases aligning to TRBD1. The CDR3 is 15 residues long. Germline V gene lookup returns CDR1 SQVTM and CDR2 ANQGSEA. Trimming cost V 7 bases and J 7 bases; bases outside gene matches: 13. The CDR3 DNA reads as TGCAGCGGGAAAAGCGGGACAGGGGAGGTGAATGAGCAGTTCTTC. Amino acid sequence: CSGKSGTGEVNEQFF.

CDR3 bases: TGTGCCTGGAGTGTACTCGGGGTTGGGGAGCAGTTCTTC. Translating it yields CAWSVLGVGEQFF. This chain links TRBV30 with TRBJ2-1; perhaps TRBD2 as D (5 bases). Germline V gives CDR1 GTSNPN, CDR2 SVGIG (reference sequence). V was cut by 0 bases and J by 10 bases, with 13 bases left in between. This CDR3 is built from 13 residues.